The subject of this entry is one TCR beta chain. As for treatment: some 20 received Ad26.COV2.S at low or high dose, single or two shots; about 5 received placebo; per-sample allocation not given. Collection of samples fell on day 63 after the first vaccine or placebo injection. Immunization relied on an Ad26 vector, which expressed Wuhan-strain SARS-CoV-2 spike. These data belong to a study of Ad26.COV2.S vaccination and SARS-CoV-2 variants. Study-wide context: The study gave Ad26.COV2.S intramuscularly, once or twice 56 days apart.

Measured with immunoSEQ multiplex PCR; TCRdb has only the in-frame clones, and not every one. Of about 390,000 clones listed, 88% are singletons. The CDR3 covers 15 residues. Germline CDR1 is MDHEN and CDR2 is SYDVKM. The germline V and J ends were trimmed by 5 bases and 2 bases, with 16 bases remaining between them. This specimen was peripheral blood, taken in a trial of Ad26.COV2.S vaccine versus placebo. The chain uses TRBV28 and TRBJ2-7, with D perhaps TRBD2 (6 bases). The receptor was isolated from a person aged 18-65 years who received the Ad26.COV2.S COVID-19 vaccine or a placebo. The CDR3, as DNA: TGTGCCAGCAGTGGGGGGACTGAGGTTACCTACGAGCAGTACTTC. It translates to CASSGGTEVTYEQYF.